These 16 T cell receptor beta chains share one sample of origin, sequenced in a study of T cells after somatic rescue of genetic block. Here immunoSEQ multiplex PCR was the method, and the copy in TCRdb shows in-frame clones only, minus some. The repertoire holds 15,000 or so clones, with approximately 71% as singletons. Sequenced material: peripheral blood mononuclear cells (PBMCs). The receptors were sampled from a man between 18 and 29 years old.

The chain employs TRBV7-9 and TRBJ2-7; 8 bases map to TRBD1. Germline trimming cut 1 base from V and 6 bases from J; bases unmatched to any gene: 11. Germline CDR1 reads SEHNR; CDR2 reads FQNEAQ (reference sequence). This CDR3 is 16 amino acids long. CDR3 sequence: CASSLERSLQGGEQYF. The CDR3 nucleotides are TGTGCCAGCAGCTTAGAGAGGTCCCTACAGGGGGGCGAGCAGTACTTC.

The rearrangement uses TRBV14 and TRBJ2-1; no clear D. Germline values: CDR1 SGHDN, CDR2 FVKESK. V was pared by 4 bases and J by 5 bases, with 6 bases between. This CDR3 comprises 12 residues. As DNA, the CDR3 is TGTGCCAGCAGCCCCCCGCACAATGAGCAGTTCTTC. Protein sequence: CASSPPHNEQFF.

This clone appeared once. The V and J genes are TRBV28 and TRBJ2-1; the match to TRBD2 covers 9 bases. Germline V CDR1 and CDR2: MDHEN, SYDVKM. The CDR3 is 17 residues long. Trimming cost V 5 bases and J 7 bases; bases outside gene matches: 15. The CDR3 loop is CASSPYLLSGRTNEQFF. CDR3 coding DNA: TGTGCCAGCAGTCCTTATCTCCTTAGCGGGAGAACGAATGAGCAGTTCTTC.

V usage is TRBV5-4 and J usage is TRBJ2-5; 9 nucleotides line up with TRBD1. CDR1 and CDR2 (germline): SGHNT, YYREEE (reference sequence). The V and J ends lost 3 bases and 4 bases, in that order; junction bases with no gene match: 4. This CDR3 is built from 14 residues. The CDR3 DNA reads TGTGCCAGCAGCTCCCCGGGACAGGGAGAGACCCAGTACTTC. This encodes CASSSPGQGETQYF.

This clone was counted only a few times. The chain carries TRBV5-4 and TRBJ2-4; the D gene is possibly TRBD2 (7 bases). V lost 1 base and J 1 base, leaving 9 bases between the germline ends. CDR1 is SGHNT, CDR2 YYREEE, per germline (reference sequence). CDR3 length equals 15 residues. The CDR3 DNA reads TGTGCCAGCAGCTTGCGGGGGGCGGCCAAAAACATTCAGTACTTC. This codes for CASSLRGAAKNIQYF. Looking up the rest from reference TRBV5-4 and TRBJ2-4 gives the full variable domain: ETGVTQSPTHLIKTRGQQVTLRCSSQSGHNTVSWYQQALGQGPQFIFQYYREEENGRGNFPPRFSGLQFPNYSSELNVNALELDDSALYLCASSLRGAAKNIQYFGAGTRLSVL.

The genes are TRBV30 and TRBJ2-2, with 9 bases aligning to TRBD1. Germline V gene data show CDR1 as GTSNPN and CDR2 as SVGIG (reference sequence). Trimming took 0 bases from V and 6 from J; bases not matched to a gene: 11. This CDR3 contains 17 residues. The CDR3 sequence is CAWSVPPGQGPPGELFF. The DNA of the CDR3 is TGTGCCTGGAGTGTACCCCCGGGACAGGGACCCCCCGGGGAGCTGTTTTTT.

The V call is TRBV28, the J call TRBJ2-2, with D possibly being TRBD1 or TRBD2 (5 bases each). Trimming left V 5 bases short and J 3 bases short, with 22 bases between. The CDR3 is 18 residues long. The V gene's germline CDR1 is MDHEN and CDR2 SYDVKM. CDR3 sequence: CASSPLPDSAGHTGELFF. CDR3 in DNA: TGTGCCAGCAGTCCCCTCCCAGACAGTGCGGGTCACACCGGGGAGCTGTTTTTT.

V is TRBV7-9 and J is TRBJ1-4, with D perhaps matching TRBD1 (6 bases). The germline CDR1 and CDR2 sequences are SEHNR and FQNEAQ (reference sequence). The CDR3 is 14 residues long. Trimming took off 5 bases at V and 2 bases at J, with 9 bases between the two ends. The CDR3 spells CASSPGVTNEKLFF. The CDR3 nucleotides are TGTGCCAGCAGCCCAGGGGTGACTAATGAAAAACTGTTTTTT.

The chain links TRBV18 to TRBJ2-5, with D possibly matching TRBD1 (6 bases). The CDR3 consists of 15 residues. CDR1 and CDR2 (germline): KGHSH, LQKENI. The V and J ends lost 3 bases and 4 bases respectively, with 15 bases between them. The CDR3 here is CASSPRQGKGETQYF. CDR3 bases: TGTGCCAGCTCACCTCGCCAGGGGAAGGGAGAGACCCAGTACTTC. The whole variable domain, remainder taken from reference TRBV18 and TRBJ2-5, is NAGVMQNPRHLVRRRGQEARLRCSPMKGHSHVYWYRQLPEEGLKFMVYLQKENIIDESGMPKERFSAEFPKEGPSILRIQQVVRGDSAAYFCASSPRQGKGETQYFGPGTRLLVL.

V gene TRBV5-1 combines with J gene TRBJ1-1, with a tentative D call TRBD1 (5 bases). V was cut by 0 bases and J by 5 bases, with 14 bases left in between. CDR1 and CDR2 (germline): SGHRS, YFSETQ. This CDR3 is built from 15 residues. The CDR3 loop is CASSLAAGKGTEAFF. The CDR3 DNA follows: TGCGCCAGCAGCTTGGCCGCAGGGAAGGGGACTGAAGCTTTCTTT.

The chain is built from TRBV27 and TRBJ2-7, with D tentatively TRBD2 (6 bases). CDR1 is MNHEY, CDR2 SMNVEV, per germline (reference sequence). V was pared by 10 bases and J by 7 bases, with 20 bases between. This CDR3 comprises 13 residues. The CDR3 DNA sequence: TGTGCCACGTCTAGGACAATGGAGGGTGAGCAGTACTTC. Its translation is CATSRTMEGEQYF.

V gene TRBV11-3 combines with J gene TRBJ1-5; D call uncertain. Germline CDR1 reads SGHNT; CDR2 reads YENEEA. Trimming took 5 bases from V and 3 from J, leaving 14 bases between them. The CDR3 loop spans 15 amino acids. The CDR3 loop reads CASSLRFRSNQPQHF. Written as DNA, the CDR3 is TGTGCCAGCAGCCTTAGGTTCAGGTCCAATCAGCCCCAGCATTTT.

The rearrangement links TRBV27 to TRBJ2-1; TRBD2 might be the D (6 bases). V was trimmed by 5 bases and J by 4 bases, leaving 12 bases between them. The CDR3 runs 14 residues. Germline CDR1 and CDR2: MNHEY and SMNVEV (reference sequence). The CDR3 loop is CASSPRRVYNEQFF. DNA for the CDR3: TGTGCCAGCAGTCCACGGAGGGTTTACAATGAGCAGTTCTTC.

The CDR3 reads CASSENRVPDTIYF. The CDR3 nucleotides read TGTGCCAGCAGTGAGAACAGAGTGCCTGACACCATATATTTT. This rearrangement joins TRBV2 to TRBJ1-3; D is ambiguous. This CDR3 has 14 amino acids. V dropped 3 bases and J dropped 8 bases, with 14 bases sitting between them. Germline values: CDR1 SNHLY, CDR2 FYNNEI. The variable domain in full, completed from reference TRBV2 and TRBJ1-3, reads EPEVTQTPSHQVTQMGQEVILRCVPISNHLYFYWYRQILGQKVEFLVSFYNNEISEKSEIFDDQFSVERPDGSNFTLKIRSTKLEDSAMYFCASSENRVPDTIYFGEGSWLTVV.

By its share, this clone is medium-sized. Other DNA sequences within the sample encode an identical CDR3. The rearrangement uses TRBV5-1 and TRBJ2-7; a weak D match, TRBD1 (5 bases). This CDR3 comprises 14 residues. The germline CDR1 and CDR2 sequences are SGHRS and YFSETQ. Trimming pared 0 bases from V and 0 bases from J, leaving 7 bases between. CDR3 sequence (DNA): TGCGCCAGCAGCTTGGGACAGCTCTCCTACGAGCAGTACTTC. This codes for CASSLGQLSYEQYF. Combining the CDR3 with reference TRBV5-1 and TRBJ2-7 gives the whole variable domain KAGVTQTPRYLIKTRGQQVTLSCSPISGHRSVSWYQQTPGQGLQFLFEYFSETQRNKGNFPGRFSGRQFSNSRSEMNVSTLELGDSALYLCASSLGQLSYEQYFGPGTRLTVT.

The genes are TRBV6-5 and TRBJ1-1; weak D call: TRBD1 (5 bases). CDR1 MNHEY and CDR2 SVGAGI come from the germline V gene. V lost 2 bases, J lost 7 bases, and 8 bases lay in between. The CDR3 is 12 amino acids. CDR3 in DNA: TGTGCCAGCAGTTACGTGGGGGGTGAAGCTTTCTTT. This encodes CASSYVGGEAFF.